This T cell receptor beta chain was recovered during a study of cytomegalovirus exposure and HLA in healthy donors. V was clipped by 0 bases and J by 2 bases; unmatched bases: 12. Germline V gene sequence: CDR1 LNHNV, CDR2 YYDKDF (reference sequence). CDR3 size: 19 residues. 13 Jbeta primers and 60 Vbeta primers were used for the PCR. Profiled with immunoSEQ multiplex PCR; TCRdb holds only in-frame clones, not every one. The specimen's table records 150,000 to 250,000 clones. The source is a boy younger than 18 in good health and CMV-seronegative. The chain couples TRBV15 to TRBJ2-5; 10 positions agree with TRBD1. The specimen sequenced was PBMCs. The CDR3 protein is CATSREDGTGEDFQETQYF. Written as DNA, the CDR3 is TGTGCCACCAGCAGAGAGGATGGGACAGGGGAGGACTTTCAAGAGACCCAGTACTTC.